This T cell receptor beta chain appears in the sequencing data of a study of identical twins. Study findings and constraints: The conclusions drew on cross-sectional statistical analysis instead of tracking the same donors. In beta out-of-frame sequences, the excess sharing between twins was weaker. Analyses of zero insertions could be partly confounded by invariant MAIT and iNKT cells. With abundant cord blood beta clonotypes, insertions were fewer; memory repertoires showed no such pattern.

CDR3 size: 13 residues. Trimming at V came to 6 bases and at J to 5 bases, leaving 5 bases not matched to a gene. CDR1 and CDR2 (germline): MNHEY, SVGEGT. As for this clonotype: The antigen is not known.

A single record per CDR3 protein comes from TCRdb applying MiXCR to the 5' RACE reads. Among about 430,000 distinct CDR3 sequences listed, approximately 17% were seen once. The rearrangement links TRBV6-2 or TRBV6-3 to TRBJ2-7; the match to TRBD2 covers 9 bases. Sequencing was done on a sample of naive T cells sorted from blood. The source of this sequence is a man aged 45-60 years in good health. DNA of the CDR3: TGTGCCAGCAGGCCTAGCGGGGTTGACGAGCAGTACTTC. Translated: CASRPSGVDEQYF.